This T cell receptor beta chain was recorded in a study of cytomegalovirus exposure and HLA in healthy donors. On the study more broadly: The use of the same platform for the roughly 110 validation repertoires and the 600 to 800 first-cohort repertoires was reported by a later analysis. Study findings and constraints: Altogether, some 170 TCR beta chains were recorded as cytomegalovirus-associated. High specificity and sensitivity for cytomegalovirus status were reported for the classifier. Rare sequences made up most TCRs, while some public TCRs were found in many donors.

About this clone itself: What it binds is not known.

This table comes from immunoSEQ multiplex PCR, and its TCRdb copy is limited to in-frame clones, with some not included. This sample has around 250,000 clones, with 90% found just once. The receptor was isolated from a woman younger than 30 in good health and CMV-seronegative. Sequencing input: PBMCs.

The CDR3 nucleotides read TGTGCCAGCAGCTTCTATCATGAAGCTTTCTTT. Translation: CASSFYHEAFF. This sequence joins TRBV11-2 and TRBJ1-1; D not certain. This CDR3 is built from 11 residues. Germline CDR1 reads SGHAT; CDR2 reads FQNNGV. Trimming removed 3 bases from V and 7 bases from J, with 6 bases in between.